This T cell receptor beta chain derives from a study of control samples from healthy donors and cancer patients. Assay used: immunoSEQ multiplex PCR; TCRdb lists only in-frame clones, some missing. The sample comprises 25,000 to 30,000 clones, around 87% of which are singletons, and roughly 1.6% rests with the top ten. The TCR comes from a woman between 40 and 55 years old with lung cancer. The material sequenced was PBMCs.

This CDR3 is CASSQEAGGRATDTQYF. The CDR3 coding sequence is TGCGCCAGCAGCCAGGAGGCAGGGGGGAGGGCCACAGATACGCAGTATTTT. The rearrangement links TRBV4-3 to TRBJ2-3; perhaps D is TRBD1 or TRBD2 (7 bases each). This CDR3 region has 17 residues. The V and J ends lost 3 bases and 2 bases respectively, with 18 bases between them. Germline CDR1 and CDR2: LGHNA and YSLEER.